These T cell receptor beta chains were read from a single sample in a study of PD-1 blockade in classical Hodgkin lymphoma. Measured with immunoSEQ multiplex PCR; TCRdb has only the in-frame clones, and not every one. The data contain around 31,000 clones, 60% to 80% of them singletons. Sequencing used peripheral blood mononuclear cells (PBMCs), obtained before the second cycle of nivolumab. These receptors originate from a human donor with classical Hodgkin lymphoma. Both conserved end residues are part of each CDR3. A D gene is named only where the DNA matches it firmly. Some rows mark clone size as missing; the rest say once, few, many or name a class of expanded clone.

D gene | clone size | J gene | V gene | CDR3 DNA | CDR3 protein
TRBD2 | . | TRBJ2-1 | TRBV18 | TGTGCCAGCTCAACCGTAAGGGAGGGTGAGCAGTTCTTC | CASSTVREGEQFF
. | . | TRBJ1-2 | TRBV9 | TGTGCCAGCAGCCGACAGGCTAACTATGGCTACACCTTC | CASSRQANYGYTF
TRBD2 | once | TRBJ2-1 | TRBV7-3 | TGTGCCAGCAGGGGGACTAGCCGTAATCCAGTGAGCTCCTACAATGAGCAGTTCTTC | CASRGTSRNPVSSYNEQFF
TRBD1 | . | TRBJ2-1 | TRBV7-9 | TGTGCCAGCAGCAGGACAGGGGGTCTAGGGGGGAATGAGCAGTTCTTC | CASSRTGGLGGNEQFF
TRBD1 | . | TRBJ1-5 | TRBV19 | TGTGCCAGTAGTATGCCCCGGACAGGGGGTCAGCCCCAGCATTTT | CASSMPRTGGQPQHF
. | . | TRBJ1-6 | TRBV6-5 | TGTGCCAGCAGCCACGGACATGATAATTCACCCCTCCACTTT | CASSHGHDNSPLHF
. | . | TRBJ2-7 | TRBV2 | TGTGCCAGCAGCTCTCACTACGAGCAGTACTTC | CASSSHYEQYF
. | . | TRBJ1-1 | TRBV6-6 | TGTGCCAGCAGAGCGAGGGGGTCCCAGAACACTGAAGCTTTCTTT | CASRARGSQNTEAFF
. | once | TRBJ1-3 | TRBV6-1 | TGTGCCAGCGGCCCGACCCTTCTTGGAAACACCATATATTTT | CASGPTLLGNTIYF
TRBD2 | . | TRBJ2-2 | TRBV4-2 | TGTGCCAGCAGCCTATGGTCGGGGCGGGAGCAAGGCACCGGGGAGCTGTTTTTT | CASSLWSGREQGTGELFF
. | . | TRBJ2-7 | TRBV5-6 | TGTGCCAGCAGCTACGGGGAGAGCGGATCCTACGAGCAGTACTTC | CASSYGESGSYEQYF
. | . | TRBJ1-4 | TRBV2 | TGTGCCAGCAGTGAAAAGGCGGGAACTAATGAAAAACTGTTTTTT | CASSEKAGTNEKLFF
. | . | TRBJ2-7 | TRBV27 | TGTGCCAGCAGTTACGATCCCGGGACCGCCACCTACGAGCAGTACTTC | CASSYDPGTATYEQYF
. | . | TRBJ1-6 | TRBV5-6 | TGTGCCAGCAGCTTGGAAAGGGTTAAGAATTCACCCCTCCACTTT | CASSLERVKNSPLHF
. | few | TRBJ2-7 | TRBV6-1 | TGTGCCAGCAGTGAAGCCCGAGGGCAGTACTTC | CASSEARGQYF
TRBD2 | . | TRBJ2-2 | TRBV19 | TGTGCCAGTAGTCGTAGCGGGGGCGGCAGCACCGGGGAGCTGTTTTTT | CASSRSGGGSTGELFF
. | few | TRBJ1-3 | TRBV11-2 | TGTGCCAGCAGCTTAGTGCGTGGATCTTTCCTTGGAAACACCATATATTTT | CASSLVRGSFLGNTIYF